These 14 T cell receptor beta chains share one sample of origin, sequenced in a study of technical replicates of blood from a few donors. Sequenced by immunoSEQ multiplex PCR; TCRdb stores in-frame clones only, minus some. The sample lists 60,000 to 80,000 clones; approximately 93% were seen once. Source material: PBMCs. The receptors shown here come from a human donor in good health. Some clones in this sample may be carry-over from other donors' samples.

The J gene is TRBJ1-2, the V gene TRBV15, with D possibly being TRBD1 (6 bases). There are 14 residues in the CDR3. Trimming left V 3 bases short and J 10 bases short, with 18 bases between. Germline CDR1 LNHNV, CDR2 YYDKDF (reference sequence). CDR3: CATSSRGFRSDYTF. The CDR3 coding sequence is TGTGCCACCAGCAGTAGGGGGTTTCGGAGCGACTACACCTTC.

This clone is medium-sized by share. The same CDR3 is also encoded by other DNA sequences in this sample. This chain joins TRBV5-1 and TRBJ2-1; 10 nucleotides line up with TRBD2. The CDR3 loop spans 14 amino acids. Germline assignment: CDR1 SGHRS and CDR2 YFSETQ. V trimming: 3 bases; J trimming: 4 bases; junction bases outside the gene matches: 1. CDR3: CASSSSGGYNEQFF. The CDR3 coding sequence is TGCGCCAGCAGCTCTAGCGGGGGATACAATGAGCAGTTCTTC.

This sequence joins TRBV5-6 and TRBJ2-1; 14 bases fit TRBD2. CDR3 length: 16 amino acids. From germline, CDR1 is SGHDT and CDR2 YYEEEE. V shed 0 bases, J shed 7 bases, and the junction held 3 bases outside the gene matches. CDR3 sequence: CASSLGLAGGANEQFF. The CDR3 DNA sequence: TGTGCCAGCAGCTTGGGACTAGCGGGGGGGGCGAATGAGCAGTTCTTC.

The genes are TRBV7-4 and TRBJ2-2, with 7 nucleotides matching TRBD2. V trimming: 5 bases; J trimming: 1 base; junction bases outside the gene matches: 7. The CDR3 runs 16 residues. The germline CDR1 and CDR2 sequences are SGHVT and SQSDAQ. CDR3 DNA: TGTGCCAGCAGCCCCAGGACTAGTCGGAACACCGGGGAGCTGTTTTTT. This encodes CASSPRTSRNTGELFF.

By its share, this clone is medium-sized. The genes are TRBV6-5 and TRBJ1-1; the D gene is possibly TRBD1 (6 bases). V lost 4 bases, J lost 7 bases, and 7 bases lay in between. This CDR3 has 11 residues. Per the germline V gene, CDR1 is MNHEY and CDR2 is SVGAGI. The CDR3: CASSWGREAFF. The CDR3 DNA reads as TGTGCCAGCAGTTGGGGGCGTGAAGCTTTCTTT.

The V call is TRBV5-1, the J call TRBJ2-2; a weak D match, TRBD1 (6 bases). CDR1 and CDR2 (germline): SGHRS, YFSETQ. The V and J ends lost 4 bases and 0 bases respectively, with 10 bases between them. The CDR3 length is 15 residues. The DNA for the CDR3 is TGCGCCAGCAGCCAAACAGGGTCGAACACCGGGGAGCTGTTTTTT. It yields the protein CASSQTGSNTGELFF.

The DNA for the CDR3 is TGCGCCAGCAGCCCGGCTCAGGGGGCTGAAAAACTGTTTTTT. Its translation: CASSPAQGAEKLFF. V usage is TRBV4-1 and J usage is TRBJ1-4, with 8 positions matching TRBD1. The CDR3 has 14 residues. CDR1 MGHRA and CDR2 YSYEKL come from the germline V gene. V gave up 4 bases and J gave up 7 bases; unmatched junction bases: 5.

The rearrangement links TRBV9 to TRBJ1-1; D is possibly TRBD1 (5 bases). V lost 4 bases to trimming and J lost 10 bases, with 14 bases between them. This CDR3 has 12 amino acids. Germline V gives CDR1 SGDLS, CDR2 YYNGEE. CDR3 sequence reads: CASSPWTSGAFF. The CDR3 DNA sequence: TGTGCCAGCAGCCCATGGACATCAGGAGCTTTCTTT.

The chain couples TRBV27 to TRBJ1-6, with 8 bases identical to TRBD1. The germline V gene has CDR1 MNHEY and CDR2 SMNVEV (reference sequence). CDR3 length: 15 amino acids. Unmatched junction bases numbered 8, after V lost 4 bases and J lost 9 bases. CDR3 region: CASSYSPGTGSPLHF. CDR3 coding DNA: TGTGCCAGCAGTTATTCCCCCGGGACAGGTTCACCCCTCCACTTT.

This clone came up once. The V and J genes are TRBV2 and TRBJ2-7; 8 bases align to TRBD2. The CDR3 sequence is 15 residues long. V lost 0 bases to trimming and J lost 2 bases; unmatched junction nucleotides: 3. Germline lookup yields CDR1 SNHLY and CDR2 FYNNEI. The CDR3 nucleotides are TGTGCCAGCAGTGAAGCGAATAGCGGGACCTACGAGCAGTACTTC. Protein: CASSEANSGTYEQYF.

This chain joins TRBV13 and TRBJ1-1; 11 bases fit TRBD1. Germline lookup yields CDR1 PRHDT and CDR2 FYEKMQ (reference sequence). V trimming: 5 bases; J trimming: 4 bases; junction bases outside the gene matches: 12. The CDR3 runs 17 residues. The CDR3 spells CASSHTSDRGRGTEAFF. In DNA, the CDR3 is TGTGCCAGCAGCCATACGTCGGACAGGGGGCGGGGCACTGAAGCTTTCTTT.

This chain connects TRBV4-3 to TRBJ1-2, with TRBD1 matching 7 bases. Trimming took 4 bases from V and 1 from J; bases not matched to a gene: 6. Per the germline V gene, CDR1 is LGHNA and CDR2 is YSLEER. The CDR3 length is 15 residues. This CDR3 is CASSPRQGFNYGYTF. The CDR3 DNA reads TGCGCCAGCAGCCCCCGACAGGGATTTAACTATGGCTACACCTTC.

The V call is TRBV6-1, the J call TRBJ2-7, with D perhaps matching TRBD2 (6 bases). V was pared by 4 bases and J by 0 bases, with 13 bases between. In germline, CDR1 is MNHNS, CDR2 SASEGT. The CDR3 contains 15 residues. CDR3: CASSGVAGISYEQYF. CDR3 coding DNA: TGTGCCAGCAGTGGGGTGGCGGGGATCTCCTACGAGCAGTACTTC.

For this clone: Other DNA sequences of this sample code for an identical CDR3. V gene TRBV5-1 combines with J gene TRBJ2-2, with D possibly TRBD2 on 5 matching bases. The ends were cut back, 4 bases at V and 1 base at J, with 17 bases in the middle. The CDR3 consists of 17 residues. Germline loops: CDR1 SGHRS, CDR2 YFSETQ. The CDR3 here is CASSQKRTGGNTGELFF. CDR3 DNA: TGCGCCAGCAGCCAAAAAAGGACCGGAGGGAACACCGGGGAGCTGTTTTTT.